This T cell receptor (beta chain) was recorded in a study of blood T cells in healthy people across ages. Points from the study as a whole: Getting older went along with TCR beta diversity per million T cells dropping roughly linearly. More naive CD4+ cells and higher diversity marked long-lived donors relative to aged donors.

The CDR3 is 15 amino acids. Germline V gene sequence: CDR1 LNHNV, CDR2 YYDKDF (reference sequence). V was trimmed by 5 bases and J by 2 bases, leaving 16 bases between them. In its sample, this clonotype was seen a few times. Its antigen is not known. The use of a sample-barcoded 5' primer and a J-beta primer mix characterized a second PCR of roughly 6 to 11 cycles. Each CDR3 protein is one row after TCRdb ran MiXCR on the 5' RACE reads. The sample includes under 2,000,000 distinct CDR3 sequences, roughly 52% of them seen just once. Source material: blood. The origin of this receptor is a woman between 40 and 55 years old in good health. The chain combines TRBV15 with TRBJ2-7, with D possibly being TRBD1 or TRBD2 (5 bases each). The CDR3 DNA sequence: TGTGCCACCAGCTTGGGCCGGGACGGACCCTACGAGCAGTACTTC. Protein sequence: CATSLGRDGPYEQYF. The variable domain in full, completed from reference TRBV15 and TRBJ2-7, reads DAMVIQNPRYQVTQFGKPVTLSCSQTLNHNVMYWYQQKSSQAPKLLFHYYDKDFNNEADTPDNFQSRRPNTSFCFLDIRSPGLGDTAMYLCATSLGRDGPYEQYFGPGTRLTVT.